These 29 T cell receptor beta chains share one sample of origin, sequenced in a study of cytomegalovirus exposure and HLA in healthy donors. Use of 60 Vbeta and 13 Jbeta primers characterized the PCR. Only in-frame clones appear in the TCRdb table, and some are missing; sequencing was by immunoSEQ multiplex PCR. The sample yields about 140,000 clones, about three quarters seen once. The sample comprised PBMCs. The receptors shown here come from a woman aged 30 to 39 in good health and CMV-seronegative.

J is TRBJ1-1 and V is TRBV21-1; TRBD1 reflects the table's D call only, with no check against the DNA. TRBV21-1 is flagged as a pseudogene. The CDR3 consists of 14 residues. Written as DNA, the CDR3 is TGTGCCAATCTAGGGACAGGGGTTCCGGGCAGGGCTTTCTTT. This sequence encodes CANLGTGVPGRAFF.

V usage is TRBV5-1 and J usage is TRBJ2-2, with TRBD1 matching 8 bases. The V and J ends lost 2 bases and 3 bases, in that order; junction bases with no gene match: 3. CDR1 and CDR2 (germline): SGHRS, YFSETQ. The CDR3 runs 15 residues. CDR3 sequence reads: CASSLGTGDTGELFF. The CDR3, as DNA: TGCGCCAGCAGCTTAGGGACAGGTGACACCGGGGAGCTGTTTTTT.

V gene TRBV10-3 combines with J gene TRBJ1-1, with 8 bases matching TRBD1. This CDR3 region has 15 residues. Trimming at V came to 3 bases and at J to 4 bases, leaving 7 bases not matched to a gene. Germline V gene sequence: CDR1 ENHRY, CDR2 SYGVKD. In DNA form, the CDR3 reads TGTGCCATCAGTGACCGGACAGGGTACGCCACTGAAGCTTTCTTT. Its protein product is CAISDRTGYATEAFF.

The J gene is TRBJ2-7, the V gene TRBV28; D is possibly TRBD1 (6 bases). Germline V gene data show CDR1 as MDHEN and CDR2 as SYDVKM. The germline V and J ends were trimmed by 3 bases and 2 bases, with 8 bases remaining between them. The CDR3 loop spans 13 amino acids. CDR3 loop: CASSLTGTYEQYF. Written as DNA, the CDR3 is TGTGCCAGCAGTTTGACAGGAACCTACGAGCAGTACTTC.

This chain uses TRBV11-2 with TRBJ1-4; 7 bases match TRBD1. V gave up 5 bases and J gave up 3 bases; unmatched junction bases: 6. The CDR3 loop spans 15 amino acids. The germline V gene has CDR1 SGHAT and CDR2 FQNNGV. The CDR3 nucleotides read TGTGCCAGCAGCCCACGTGGACAGGCTAATGAAAAACTGTTTTTT. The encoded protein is CASSPRGQANEKLFF.

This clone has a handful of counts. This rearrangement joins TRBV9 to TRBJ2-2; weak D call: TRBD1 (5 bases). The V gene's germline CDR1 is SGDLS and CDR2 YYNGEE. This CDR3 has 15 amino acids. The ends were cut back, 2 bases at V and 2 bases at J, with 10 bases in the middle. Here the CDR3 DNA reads TGTGCCAGCAGCGTTCTGGACACCAACACCGGGGAGCTGTTTTTT. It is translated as CASSVLDTNTGELFF.

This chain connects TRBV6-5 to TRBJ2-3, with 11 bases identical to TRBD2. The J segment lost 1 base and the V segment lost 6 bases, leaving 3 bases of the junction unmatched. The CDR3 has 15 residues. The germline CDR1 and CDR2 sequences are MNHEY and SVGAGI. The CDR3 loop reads CASSLGLAGTDTQYF. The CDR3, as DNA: TGTGCCAGCAGCCTGGGACTAGCGGGCACAGATACGCAGTATTTT.

CDR3 coding DNA: TGTGCCAGCAGTGAATCCGGGACAGCTAATTCACCCCTCCACTTT. This translates into CASSESGTANSPLHF. The chain links TRBV2 to TRBJ1-6; 7 bases agree with TRBD1. The germline gives CDR1 SNHLY, CDR2 FYNNEI. This CDR3 has 15 amino acids. J was trimmed by 6 bases and V by 2 bases; bases with no gene match: 4.

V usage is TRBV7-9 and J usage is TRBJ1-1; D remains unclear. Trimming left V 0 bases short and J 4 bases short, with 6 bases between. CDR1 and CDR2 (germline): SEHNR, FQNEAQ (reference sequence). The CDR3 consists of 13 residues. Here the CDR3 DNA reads TGTGCCAGCAGCTTAGCGCAGTCCACTGAAGCTTTCTTT. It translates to CASSLAQSTEAFF.

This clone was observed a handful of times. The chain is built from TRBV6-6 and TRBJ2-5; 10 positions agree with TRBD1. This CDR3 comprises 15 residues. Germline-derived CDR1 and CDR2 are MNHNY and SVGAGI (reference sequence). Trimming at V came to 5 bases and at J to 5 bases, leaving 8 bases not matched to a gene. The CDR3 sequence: CASSPTGGLGETQYF. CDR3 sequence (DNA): TGTGCCAGCAGTCCGACAGGGGGCTTGGGGGAGACCCAGTACTTC.

This CDR3 is CASSVGGGSYQETQYF. The CDR3 DNA reads TGTGCCAGCAGCGTAGGGGGGGGGTCGTACCAAGAGACCCAGTACTTC. V is TRBV9 and J is TRBJ2-5; the match to TRBD2 covers 7 bases. CDR3 length: 16 residues. The ends lost 0 bases at V and 0 bases at J; junction bases unmatched: 5. Germline V gives CDR1 SGDLS, CDR2 YYNGEE. Variable domain in full (rest from reference TRBV9 and TRBJ2-5): DSGVTQTPKHLITATGQRVTLRCSPRSGDLSVYWYQQSLDQGLQFLIQYYNGEERAKGNILERFSAQQFPDLHSELNLSSLELGDSALYFCASSVGGGSYQETQYFGPGTRLLVL.

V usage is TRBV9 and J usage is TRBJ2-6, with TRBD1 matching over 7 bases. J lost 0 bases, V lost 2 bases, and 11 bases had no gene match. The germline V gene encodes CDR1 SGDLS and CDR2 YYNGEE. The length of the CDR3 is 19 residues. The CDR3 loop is CASSVDPGQSFSGANVLTF. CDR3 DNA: TGTGCCAGCAGCGTTGATCCGGGACAGAGCTTCTCTGGGGCCAACGTCCTGACTTTC.

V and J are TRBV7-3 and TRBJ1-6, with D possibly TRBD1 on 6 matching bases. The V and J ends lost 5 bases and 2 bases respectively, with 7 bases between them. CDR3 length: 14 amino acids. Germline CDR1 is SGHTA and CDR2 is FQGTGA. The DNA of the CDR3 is TGTGCCAGCAGCCGGGACACCTATAATTCACCCCTCCACTTT. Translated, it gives CASSRDTYNSPLHF. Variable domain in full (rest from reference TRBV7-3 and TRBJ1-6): GAGVSQTPSNKVTEKGKYVELRCDPISGHTALYWYRQSLGQGPEFLIYFQGTGAADDSGLPNDRFFAVRPEGSVSTLKIQRTERGDSAVYLCASSRDTYNSPLHFGNGTRLTVT.

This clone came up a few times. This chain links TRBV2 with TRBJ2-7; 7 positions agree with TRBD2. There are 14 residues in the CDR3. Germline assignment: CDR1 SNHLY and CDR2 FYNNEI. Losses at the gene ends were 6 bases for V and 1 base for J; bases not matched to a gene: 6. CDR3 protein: CASRIAGVSYEQYF. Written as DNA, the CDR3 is TGTGCCAGCAGAATCGCGGGAGTTTCCTACGAGCAGTACTTC. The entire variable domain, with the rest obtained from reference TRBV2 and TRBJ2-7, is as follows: EPEVTQTPSHQVTQMGQEVILRCVPISNHLYFYWYRQILGQKVEFLVSFYNNEISEKSEIFDDQFSVERPDGSNFTLKIRSTKLEDSAMYFCASRIAGVSYEQYFGPGTRLTVT.

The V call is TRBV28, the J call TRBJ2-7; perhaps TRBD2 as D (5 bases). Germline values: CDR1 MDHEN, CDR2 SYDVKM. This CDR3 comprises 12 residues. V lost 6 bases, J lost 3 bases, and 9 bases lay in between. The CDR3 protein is CASSLLGYEQYF. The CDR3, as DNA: TGTGCCAGCAGCTTACTAGGCTACGAGCAGTACTTC. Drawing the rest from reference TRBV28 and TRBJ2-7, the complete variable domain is DVKVTQSSRYLVKRTGEKVFLECVQDMDHENMFWYRQDPGLGLRLIYFSYDVKMKEKGDIPEGYSVSREKKERFSLILESASTNQTSMYLCASSLLGYEQYFGPGTRLTVT.

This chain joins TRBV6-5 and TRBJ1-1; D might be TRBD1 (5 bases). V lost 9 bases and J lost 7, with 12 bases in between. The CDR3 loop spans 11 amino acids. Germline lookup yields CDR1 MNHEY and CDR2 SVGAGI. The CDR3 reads CASLRGNEAFF. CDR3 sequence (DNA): TGTGCCAGTTTAAGGGGTAATGAAGCTTTCTTT.

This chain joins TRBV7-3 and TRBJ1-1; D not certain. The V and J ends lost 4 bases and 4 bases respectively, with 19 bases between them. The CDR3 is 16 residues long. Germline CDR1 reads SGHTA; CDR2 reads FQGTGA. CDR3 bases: TGTGCCAGCAGCTCAATAGGCGGGCGGTCGGGCACTGAAGCTTTCTTT. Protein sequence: CASSSIGGRSGTEAFF. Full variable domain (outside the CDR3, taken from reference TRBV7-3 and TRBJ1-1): GAGVSQTPSNKVTEKGKYVELRCDPISGHTALYWYRQSLGQGPEFLIYFQGTGAADDSGLPNDRFFAVRPEGSVSTLKIQRTERGDSAVYLCASSSIGGRSGTEAFFGQGTRLTVV.

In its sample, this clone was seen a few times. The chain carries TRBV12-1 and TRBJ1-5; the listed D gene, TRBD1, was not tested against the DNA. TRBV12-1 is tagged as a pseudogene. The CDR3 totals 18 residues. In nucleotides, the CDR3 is TGTGCCAGCAGCTTTGGTCCCGACAGGGGGCCGAGAAATCAGCCCCAGCATTTT. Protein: CASSFGPDRGPRNQPQHF.

In nucleotides, the CDR3 is TGTGCCAGCAGCCAAGAATCGGCAGGGGGGAGCGGCTACACCTTC. Amino acids: CASSQESAGGSGYTF. V is TRBV4-2 and J is TRBJ1-2; 7 bases fit TRBD1. CDR3 size: 15 residues. Germline trimming cut 0 bases from V and 8 bases from J; bases unmatched to any gene: 9. Germline V gene data show CDR1 as LGHNA and CDR2 as YNFKEQ.

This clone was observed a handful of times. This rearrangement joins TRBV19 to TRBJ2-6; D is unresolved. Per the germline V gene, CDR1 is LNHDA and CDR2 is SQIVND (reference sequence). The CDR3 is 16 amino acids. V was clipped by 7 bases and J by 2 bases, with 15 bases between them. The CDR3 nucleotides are TGTGCCAGTACCCTTTTCTCGTCCGCTGGGGCCAACGTCCTGACTTTC. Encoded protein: CASTLFSSAGANVLTF.

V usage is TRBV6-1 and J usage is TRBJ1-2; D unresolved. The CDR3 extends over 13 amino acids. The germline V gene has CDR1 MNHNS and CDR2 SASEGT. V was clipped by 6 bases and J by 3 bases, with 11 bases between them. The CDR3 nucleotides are TGTGCCAGCAGCCCCGAGGCCTACTATGGCTACACCTTC. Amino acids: CASSPEAYYGYTF.

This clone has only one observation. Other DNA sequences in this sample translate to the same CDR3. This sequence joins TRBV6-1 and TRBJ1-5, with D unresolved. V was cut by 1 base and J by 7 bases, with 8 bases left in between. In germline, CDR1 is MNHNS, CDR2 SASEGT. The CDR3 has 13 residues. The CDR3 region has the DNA TGTGCCAGCAGTGAAGGACTTCGGCAGCCCCAGCATTTT. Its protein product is CASSEGLRQPQHF.

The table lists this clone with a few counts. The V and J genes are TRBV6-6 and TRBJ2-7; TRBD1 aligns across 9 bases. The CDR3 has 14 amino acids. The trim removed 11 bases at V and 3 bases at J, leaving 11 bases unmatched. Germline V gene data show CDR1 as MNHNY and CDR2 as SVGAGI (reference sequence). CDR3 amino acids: CAGGTGQGIYEQYF. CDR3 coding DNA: TGTGCCGGAGGGACAGGACAGGGGATCTACGAGCAGTACTTC.

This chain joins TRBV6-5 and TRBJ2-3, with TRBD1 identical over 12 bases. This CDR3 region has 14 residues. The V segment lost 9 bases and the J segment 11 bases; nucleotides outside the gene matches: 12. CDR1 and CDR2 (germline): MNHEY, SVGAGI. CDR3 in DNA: TGTGCCAGTAGAACGGGACAGGGGGCGAAAAAGCAGTATTTT. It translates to CASRTGQGAKKQYF.

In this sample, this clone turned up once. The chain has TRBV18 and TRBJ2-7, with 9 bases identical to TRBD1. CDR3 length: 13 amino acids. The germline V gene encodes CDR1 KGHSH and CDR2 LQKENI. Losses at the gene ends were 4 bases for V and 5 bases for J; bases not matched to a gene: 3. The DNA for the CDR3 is TGTGCCAGCTCACGCTGGACAGGGGACGAGCAGTACTTC. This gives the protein CASSRWTGDEQYF.

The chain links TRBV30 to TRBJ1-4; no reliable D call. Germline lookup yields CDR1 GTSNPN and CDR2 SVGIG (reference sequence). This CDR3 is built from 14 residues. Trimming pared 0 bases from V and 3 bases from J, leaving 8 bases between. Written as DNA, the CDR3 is TGTGCCTGGAGTGTAACCGAGTCTAATGAAAAACTGTTTTTT. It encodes CAWSVTESNEKLFF. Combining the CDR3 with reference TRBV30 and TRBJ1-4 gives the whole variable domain SQTIHQWPATLVQPVGSPLSLECTVEGTSNPNLYWYRQAAGRGLQLLFYSVGIGQISSEVPQNLSASRPQDRQFILSSKKLLLSDSGFYLCAWSVTESNEKLFFGSGTQLSVL.

In nucleotides, the CDR3 is TGCGCCAGCGCCTCGACTAGCGCAGAGACCCAGTACTTC. This sequence encodes CASASTSAETQYF. This sequence joins TRBV5-1 and TRBJ2-5; TRBD2 matches 8 bases. The CDR3 totals 13 residues. V shed 7 bases, J shed 4 bases, and the junction held 6 bases outside the gene matches. Germline CDR1 reads SGHRS; CDR2 reads YFSETQ.

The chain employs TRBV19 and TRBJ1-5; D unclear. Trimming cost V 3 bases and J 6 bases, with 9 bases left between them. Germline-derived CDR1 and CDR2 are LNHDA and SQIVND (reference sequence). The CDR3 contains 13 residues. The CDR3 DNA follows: TGTGCCAGTAGTATTACAGTTACTCAGCCCCAGCATTTT. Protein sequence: CASSITVTQPQHF.

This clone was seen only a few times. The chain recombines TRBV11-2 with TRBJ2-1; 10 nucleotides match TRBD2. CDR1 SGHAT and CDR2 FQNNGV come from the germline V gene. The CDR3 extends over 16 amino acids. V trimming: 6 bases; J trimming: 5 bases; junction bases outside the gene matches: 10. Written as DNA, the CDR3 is TGTGCCAGCAGTTTCCCTAGCGGGGGCCGGAACAATGAGCAGTTCTTC. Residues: CASSFPSGGRNNEQFF.